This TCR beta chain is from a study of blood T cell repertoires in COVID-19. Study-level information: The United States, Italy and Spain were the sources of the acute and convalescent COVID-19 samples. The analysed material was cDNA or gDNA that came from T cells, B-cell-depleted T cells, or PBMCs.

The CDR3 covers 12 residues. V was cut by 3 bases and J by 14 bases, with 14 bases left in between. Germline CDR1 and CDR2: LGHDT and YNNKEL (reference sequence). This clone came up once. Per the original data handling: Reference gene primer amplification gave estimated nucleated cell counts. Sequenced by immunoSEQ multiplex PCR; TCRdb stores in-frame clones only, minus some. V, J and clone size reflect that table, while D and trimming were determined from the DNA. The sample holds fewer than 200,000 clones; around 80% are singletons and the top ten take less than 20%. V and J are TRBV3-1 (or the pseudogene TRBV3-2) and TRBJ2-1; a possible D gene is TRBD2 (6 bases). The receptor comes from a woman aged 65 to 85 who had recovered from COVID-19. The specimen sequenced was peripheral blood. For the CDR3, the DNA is TGTGCCAGCAGCCAGGCACCAGGGAGGAAGTTCTTC. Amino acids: CASSQAPGRKFF.